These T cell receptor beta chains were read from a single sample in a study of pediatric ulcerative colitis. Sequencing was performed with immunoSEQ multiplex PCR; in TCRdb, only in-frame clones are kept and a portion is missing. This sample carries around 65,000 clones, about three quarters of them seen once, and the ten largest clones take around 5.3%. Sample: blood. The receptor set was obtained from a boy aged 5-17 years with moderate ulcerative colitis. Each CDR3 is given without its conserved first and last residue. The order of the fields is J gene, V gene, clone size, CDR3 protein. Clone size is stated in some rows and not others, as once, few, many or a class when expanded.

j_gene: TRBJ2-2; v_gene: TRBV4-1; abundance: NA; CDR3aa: ASSQEWASINTGELF
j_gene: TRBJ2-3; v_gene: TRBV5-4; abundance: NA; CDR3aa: ASSPGDTDTQY
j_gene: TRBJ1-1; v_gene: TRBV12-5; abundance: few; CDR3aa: ASGLTGNTEAF
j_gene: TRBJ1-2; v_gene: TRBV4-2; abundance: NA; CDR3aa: ASSQDSDSPYGYT
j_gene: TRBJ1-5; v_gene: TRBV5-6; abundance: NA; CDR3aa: ASSRTANSNQPQH
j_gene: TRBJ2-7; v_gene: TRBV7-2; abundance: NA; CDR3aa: ASSFAGSSYEQY
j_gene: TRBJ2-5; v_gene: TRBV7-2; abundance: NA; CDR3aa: ASSLVRETQY
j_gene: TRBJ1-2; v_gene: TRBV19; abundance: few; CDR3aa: ASTYTLGSDYGYT
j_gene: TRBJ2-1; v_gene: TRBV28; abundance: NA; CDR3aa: ASSLGIGNEQF
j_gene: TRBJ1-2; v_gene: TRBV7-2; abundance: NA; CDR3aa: ASSLDIAGIYGYT